The next 29 T cell receptor beta chains were all read from a single sample in a study of HIV-infected patients and healthy controls. The repertoire came from unfractionated whole blood and reflected all unsorted peripheral T cells. Alpha and beta constant-region primers primed reverse transcription of 400 to 650 ng RNA. Alpha and beta chain libraries were made separately by chain-specific third strand synthesis with multiplexing indices. TCRdb re-analysed the 5' RACE reads in MiXCR, keeping a single row per CDR3 protein. This table has about 10,000 distinct CDR3 sequences, just over 8% appearing once. Material: blood. The receptors here all came from an adult in good health.

The rearrangement joins TRBV27 to TRBJ1-3; D possibly corresponds to TRBD1 (5 bases). Germline V gene sequence: CDR1 MNHEY, CDR2 SMNVEV (reference sequence). CDR3 size: 14 residues. Trimming cost V 3 bases and J 4 bases, with 10 bases left between them. CDR3 protein: CASSLSGDGNTIYF. CDR3 in DNA: TGTGCCAGCAGTTTGAGCGGGGACGGAAACACCATATATTTT.

Only a few counts were recorded for this clonotype. This sequence joins TRBV7-2 and TRBJ2-3; D gene ambiguous. Germline V gene sequence: CDR1 SGHTA, CDR2 FQGNSA. Trimming cost V 10 bases and J 0 bases, with 14 bases left between them. The CDR3 is made up of 14 amino acids. Here the CDR3 DNA reads TGTGCCATCACCCCTCCGGCTAGCACAGATACGCAGTATTTT. Amino acid sequence: CAITPPASTDTQYF.

This clonotype has only a few counts. The CDR3 here is CASSLGANYGYTF. In DNA, the CDR3 is TGTGCCAGCAGTTTAGGGGCTAACTATGGCTACACCTTC. The rearrangement joins TRBV28 to TRBJ1-2; D not certain. Germline values: CDR1 MDHEN, CDR2 SYDVKM. V lost 2 bases and J lost 0, with 4 bases in between. The CDR3 covers 13 residues.

CDR3 nucleotides: TGTGCCAGTCGGCAGGGGCTTGGAAACATTCAGTACTTC. Amino acids: CASRQGLGNIQYF. The rearrangement links TRBV19 to TRBJ2-4; tentative D call: TRBD1 (6 bases). CDR3 length: 13 residues. Germline V gives CDR1 LNHDA, CDR2 SQIVND (reference sequence). Trimming removed 8 bases from V and 6 bases from J, with 14 bases in between.

J is TRBJ2-1 and V is TRBV12-3 or TRBV12-4, with TRBD2 identical over 9 bases. CDR3 length equals 15 residues. J was trimmed by 8 bases and V by 3 bases; bases with no gene match: 8. The CDR3 region is CASSFGAGGPYEQFF. As DNA, the CDR3 is TGTGCCAGCAGTTTTGGGGCGGGAGGGCCTTATGAGCAGTTCTTC.

The chain employs TRBV10-3 and TRBJ2-2; 9 bases agree with TRBD1. Trimming removed 6 bases from V and 1 base from J; junction bases left unmatched: 0. Per germline, CDR1 ENHRY and CDR2 SYGVKD. CDR3 length: 14 amino acids. The CDR3 loop is CAIRDRGNTGELFF. The CDR3 DNA sequence: TGTGCCATCAGGGACAGGGGGAACACCGGGGAGCTGTTTTTT.

The sample holds many counts of this clonotype. This chain links TRBV20-1 with TRBJ2-5; no clear D. The V end lost 3 bases, the J end lost 1 base, and 12 bases lay between the germline ends. Germline assignment: CDR1 DFQATT and CDR2 SNEGSKA (reference sequence). The CDR3 loop spans 14 amino acids. CDR3 loop: CSASQVIVQETQYF. The CDR3 DNA is TGCAGTGCTAGCCAGGTCATCGTCCAAGAGACCCAGTACTTC.

This clonotype was counted many times. J is TRBJ2-1 and V is TRBV12-3 or TRBV12-4, with D perhaps matching TRBD2 (5 bases). Between the trimmed V and J ends, which lost 6 bases and 4 bases, there was a span of 16 bases. The CDR3 is 15 amino acids. The CDR3 spells CASSGPFSGYNEQFF. The CDR3 DNA reads as TGTGCCAGCAGCGGACCGTTCAGCGGTTACAATGAGCAGTTCTTC.

This clonotype was seen repeatedly, ten times or more. This chain connects TRBV19 to TRBJ2-6; D remains ambiguous. This CDR3 spans 15 amino acids. V gave up 3 bases and J gave up 0 bases, with 6 bases separating them. Germline values: CDR1 LNHDA, CDR2 SQIVND (reference sequence). The CDR3 sequence: CASSMRGSGANVLTF. The CDR3 DNA is TGTGCCAGTAGTATGCGCGGCTCTGGGGCCAACGTCCTGACTTTC.

In this sample, this clonotype is medium-sized. This sequence joins TRBV9 and TRBJ2-1; TRBD2 matches 8 bases. The germline CDR1 and CDR2 sequences are SGDLS and YYNGEE. The CDR3 contains 16 residues. V lost 1 base to trimming and J lost 5 bases; unmatched junction nucleotides: 8. The CDR3 nucleotides are TGTGCCAGCAGCGTAATATCGGCGGGAGGCCACAATGAGCAGTTCTTC. It is translated as CASSVISAGGHNEQFF.

This clonotype is medium-sized by share. The chain recombines TRBV12-3 or TRBV12-4 with TRBJ1-5, with TRBD1 as a possible D gene (5 bases). The V end was cut by 4 bases, the J end by 9 bases, with 7 bases between. The CDR3 consists of 11 residues. The CDR3 loop is CASSSQGPQHF. DNA for the CDR3: TGTGCCAGCAGTTCCCAGGGGCCCCAGCATTTT.

This clonotype showed up many times. This chain joins TRBV7-2 and TRBJ2-5; the match to TRBD1 covers 9 bases. There are 16 residues in the CDR3. The junction had 8 bases not matched to a gene; V was cut back by 5 bases and J by 1 base. CDR1 is SGHTA and CDR2 is FQGNSA in the germline V gene. The CDR3 DNA sequence: TGTGCCAGCAGCCCCTACCTGACAGGGGGCCAAGAGACCCAGTACTTC. Protein sequence: CASSPYLTGGQETQYF.

By proportion, this clonotype is medium-sized. The DNA for the CDR3 is TGTGCCTGGAGTGTATCAAGGGTGGTTGGCACTGAAGCTTTCTTT. This gives the protein CAWSVSRVVGTEAFF. The chain links TRBV30 to TRBJ1-1; D remains unclear. The germline V and J ends were trimmed by 0 bases and 4 bases, with 15 bases remaining between them. The CDR3 loop spans 15 amino acids. Germline V gene data show CDR1 as GTSNPN and CDR2 as SVGIG (reference sequence). The entire variable domain, with the rest obtained from reference TRBV30 and TRBJ1-1, is as follows: SQTIHQWPATLVQPVGSPLSLECTVEGTSNPNLYWYRQAAGRGLQLLFYSVGIGQISSEVPQNLSASRPQDRQFILSSKKLLLSDSGFYLCAWSVSRVVGTEAFFGQGTRLTVV.

Note on this clonotype: A much larger clone differs by one base, so this may be a read error. The chain employs TRBV29-1 and TRBJ2-5; 7 bases line up with TRBD1. This CDR3 has 13 residues. Trimming removed 8 bases from V and 4 bases from J; junction bases left unmatched: 10. CDR1 SQVTM and CDR2 ANQGSEA come from the germline V gene. The CDR3 protein is CSFRQGGAETQYF. The CDR3 DNA sequence: TGCAGCTTTAGACAGGGTGGGGCAGAGACCCAGTACTTC.

By frequency in the sample, this clonotype is medium-sized (0.01 to 0.1%). J is TRBJ2-2 and V is TRBV19; D might be TRBD2 (6 bases). Trimming left V 8 bases short and J 11 bases short, with 15 bases between. This CDR3 is built from 12 residues. Germline V gene sequence: CDR1 LNHDA, CDR2 SQIVND (reference sequence). CDR3 sequence (DNA): TGTGCCAGTTCCCCTTGGAGGGCAGAGCTGTTTTTT. Its translation is CASSPWRAELFF.

The rearrangement links TRBV7-2 to TRBJ2-7; D unclear. CDR3 length: 13 residues. V lost 4 bases and J 2 bases, leaving 9 bases between the germline ends. In germline, CDR1 is SGHTA, CDR2 FQGNSA. The CDR3 region has the DNA TGTGCCAGCAGCTCGATAGGGCCCTACGAGCAGTACTTC. Protein sequence: CASSSIGPYEQYF.

This clonotype is deemed medium-sized. The rearrangement joins TRBV7-2 to TRBJ1-5; 9 bases agree with TRBD1. J was trimmed by 6 bases and V by 1 base; bases with no gene match: 4. Germline lookup yields CDR1 SGHTA and CDR2 FQGNSA. The CDR3 covers 15 residues. CDR3 in DNA: TGTGCCAGCAGCTTAGGGGGACAGGGTGGTCAGCCCCAGCATTTT. The encoded protein is CASSLGGQGGQPQHF.

By sample fraction, this clonotype is medium-sized. This chain uses TRBV4-1 with TRBJ1-6; tentative D call: TRBD1 (6 bases). Germline CDR1 and CDR2: MGHRA and YSYEKL. CDR3 length: 15 amino acids. V gave up 1 base and J gave up 7 bases, with 11 bases separating them. The CDR3 DNA reads as TGCGCCAGCAGCCAAGGAGGGGGGCAGAATTCACCCCTCCACTTT. Residues: CASSQGGGQNSPLHF.

By proportion, this clonotype is medium-sized. The chain uses TRBV7-4 and TRBJ1-5; D is perhaps TRBD1 (6 bases). Germline loops: CDR1 SGHVT, CDR2 SQSDAQ. This CDR3 has 17 residues. V was pared by 6 bases and J by 0 bases, with 18 bases between. This CDR3 reads CASRGGADGYSNQPQHF. For the CDR3, the DNA is TGTGCCAGCAGGGGGGGGGCGGACGGATATAGCAATCAGCCCCAGCATTTT.

This clonotype is medium-sized in the sample. This sequence joins TRBV5-6 and TRBJ2-1; the match to TRBD2 covers 8 bases. Germline V CDR1 and CDR2: SGHDT, YYEEEE. V shed 6 bases and J 0 bases; nucleotides not matched to a gene: 8. The CDR3 sequence is 16 residues long. The DNA for the CDR3 is TGTGCCAGCATGTCTAGCGGGCTCCGCTCCTACAATGAGCAGTTCTTC. Encoded protein: CASMSSGLRSYNEQFF. Full variable domain (missing parts from reference TRBV5-6 and TRBJ2-1): DAGVTQSPTHLIKTRGQQVTLRCSPKSGHDTVSWYQQALGQGPQFIFQYYEEEERQRGNFPDRFSGHQFPNYSSELNVNALLLGDSALYLCASMSSGLRSYNEQFFGPGTRLTVL.

This rearrangement joins TRBV28 to TRBJ2-6; maybe TRBD1 (6 bases). Germline V CDR1 and CDR2: MDHEN, SYDVKM. There are 13 residues in the CDR3. The V and J ends lost 7 bases and 12 bases respectively, with 16 bases between them. The CDR3 sequence is CASTGQPPGVLTF. CDR3 coding DNA: TGTGCCAGCACTGGACAGCCTCCAGGCGTCCTGACTTTC. The full variable domain, rest sourced from reference TRBV28 and TRBJ2-6, is DVKVTQSSRYLVKRTGEKVFLECVQDMDHENMFWYRQDPGLGLRLIYFSYDVKMKEKGDIPEGYSVSREKKERFSLILESASTNQTSMYLCASTGQPPGVLTFGAGSRLTVL.

The sample holds many counts of this clonotype. The rearrangement links TRBV4-3 to TRBJ2-3; D might be TRBD1 (5 bases). CDR3 size: 14 residues. In germline, CDR1 is LGHNA, CDR2 YSLEER. V lost 1 base and J 6 bases, leaving 11 bases between the germline ends. CDR3 amino acids: CASSQARAWDTQYF. CDR3 sequence (DNA): TGCGCCAGCAGCCAAGCCAGGGCGTGGGATACGCAGTATTTT.

This clonotype rates as medium-sized (0.01 to 0.1%). V and J are TRBV7-2 and TRBJ2-5; TRBD1 is a possible D gene (6 bases). Trimming cost V 3 bases and J 7 bases, with 12 bases left between them. This CDR3 is 13 amino acids long. Germline CDR1 SGHTA, CDR2 FQGNSA. The DNA of the CDR3 is TGTGCCAGCAGCTTGACAGGCCCAAGGACCCAGTACTTC. Protein product: CASSLTGPRTQYF.

In its sample, this clonotype is medium-sized (0.01 to 0.1%). The chain carries TRBV6-1 and TRBJ1-2; D unresolved. The V gene lost 2 bases and the J gene lost 8 bases, with 12 bases spanning the gap. The CDR3 covers 13 residues. CDR1 and CDR2 from the germline V gene are MNHNS and SASEGT. For the CDR3, the DNA is TGTGCCAGCAGTGAATCCCGCATTGGGGGCTACACCTTC. Amino acid sequence: CASSESRIGGYTF.

This clonotype counts as medium-sized. V usage is TRBV6-6 and J usage is TRBJ1-5; D is perhaps TRBD1 (5 bases). Per the germline V gene, CDR1 is MNHNY and CDR2 is SVGAGI (reference sequence). Trimming removed 0 bases from V and 4 bases from J, with 16 bases in between. This CDR3 is 17 amino acids long. In DNA form, the CDR3 reads TGTGCCAGCAGTTACTCGGAGGGGATCATTCGTAATCAGCCCCAGCATTTT. Protein sequence: CASSYSEGIIRNQPQHF.

This clonotype was counted ten times or more. The V gene is TRBV4-3, the J gene TRBJ2-2, with TRBD2 as a possible D gene (6 bases). V was shortened by 0 bases and J by 1 base, with 6 bases between the two germline ends. This CDR3 contains 15 residues. CDR1 and CDR2 from the germline V gene are LGHNA and YSLEER. In nucleotides, the CDR3 is TGCGCCAGCAGCCAAGAGGGACTGAACACCGGGGAGCTGTTTTTT. Encoded protein: CASSQEGLNTGELFF.

By its share, this clonotype is medium-sized. The rearrangement joins TRBV2 to TRBJ1-5; unclear D gene. Trimming left V 6 bases short and J 0 bases short, with 6 bases between. The CDR3 runs to 13 residues. Germline V gene sequence: CDR1 SNHLY, CDR2 FYNNEI. CDR3 region: CASSQDSNQPQHF. In DNA, the CDR3 is TGTGCCAGCAGCCAGGATAGCAATCAGCCCCAGCATTTT.

This clonotype qualifies as medium-sized. The chain uses TRBV29-1 and TRBJ1-2, with a tentative D call TRBD1 (5 bases). CDR3 length: 12 residues. Germline CDR1 is SQVTM and CDR2 is ANQGSEA. Trimming removed 3 bases at V and 6 bases at J, with 11 bases between. CDR3: CSVDKGLDGYTF. CDR3 sequence (DNA): TGCAGCGTTGATAAGGGACTGGATGGCTACACCTTC.

This clonotype is medium-sized in the sample. The rearrangement joins TRBV12-3 or TRBV12-4 to TRBJ2-3; D is tentatively TRBD1 or TRBD2 (5 bases each). Trimming left V 6 bases short and J 2 bases short, with 9 bases between. The CDR3 sequence is 13 residues long. The CDR3 bases are TGTGCCAGCAGGTCGGGGACCACAGATACGCAGTATTTT. This translates into CASRSGTTDTQYF.